The 18 T cell receptor beta chains below all came from one sample that was sequenced in a study of blood T cell repertoires in COVID-19. The data were produced by immunoSEQ multiplex PCR, yet TCRdb's version contains in-frame clones alone and is incomplete. The data contain 260,000 or so clones, around four fifths of them singletons. The sequencing sample was made of PBMCs or T cells enriched from blood (not recorded which). Receptors were obtained from a middle-aged woman who had been exposed to COVID-19.

The chain recombines TRBV3-1 (or the pseudogene TRBV3-2) with TRBJ2-3; 10 bases match TRBD2. The CDR3 covers 16 residues. V was pared by 4 bases and J by 4 bases, with 8 bases of the junction left unmatched. Germline V gene data show CDR1 as LGHDT and CDR2 as YNNKEL (reference sequence). CDR3 sequence (DNA): TGTGCCAGCAGCCGGCTTAGCGGGGGGTGGGCAGATACGCAGTATTTT. Translated, it gives CASSRLSGGWADTQYF.

This clone was detected only a few times. V gene TRBV6-2 or TRBV6-3 combines with J gene TRBJ2-5; 7 nucleotides align to TRBD2. Germline V gene data show CDR1 as MNHEY and CDR2 as SVGEGT. The ends lost 2 bases at V and 6 bases at J; junction bases unmatched: 12. This CDR3 is 16 amino acids long. This CDR3 is CASSYRARREGKTQYF. In DNA, the CDR3 is TGTGCCAGCAGTTACAGGGCTAGAAGGGAGGGAAAGACCCAGTACTTC.

The chain couples TRBV3-1 (or the pseudogene TRBV3-2) to TRBJ2-2; a weak D match, TRBD1 (5 bases). V was cut by 8 bases and J by 4 bases, with 14 bases left in between. CDR1 is LGHDT and CDR2 is YNNKEL in the germline V gene (reference sequence). This CDR3 is 14 amino acids long. CDR3 residues: CASEAGQGTGELFF. The CDR3, as DNA: TGTGCCAGCGAGGCAGGGCAAGGCACCGGGGAGCTGTTTTTT.

The chain employs TRBV18 and TRBJ2-2; a weak D match, TRBD2 (6 bases). There are 14 residues in the CDR3. The ends were cut back, 3 bases at V and 4 bases at J, with 9 bases in the middle. Germline CDR1 is KGHSH and CDR2 is LQKENI. CDR3: CASSPSTSTGELFF. The CDR3 bases are TGTGCCAGCTCACCGTCGACTAGCACCGGGGAGCTGTTTTTT.

DNA of the CDR3: TGTGCCAGCAGCCCCCACCTGGGGGGCTCTGGAAACACCATATATTTT. It yields the protein CASSPHLGGSGNTIYF. The chain is built from TRBV13 and TRBJ1-3; tentatively, D is TRBD1 (5 bases). Germline CDR1 is PRHDT and CDR2 is FYEKMQ (reference sequence). The CDR3 consists of 16 residues. Trimming stripped 5 bases from V and 0 bases from J, with 14 bases between. Full variable domain (outside the CDR3, taken from reference TRBV13 and TRBJ1-3): AAGVIQSPRHLIKEKRETATLKCYPIPRHDTVYWYQQGPGQDPQFLISFYEKMQSDKGSIPDRFSAQQFSDYHSELNMSSLELGDSALYFCASSPHLGGSGNTIYFGEGSWLTVV.

The CDR3, as DNA: TGTGCCAGCAGCTTAGCAGGGGGCGATAATTCACCCCTCCACTTT. It translates to CASSLAGGDNSPLHF. V usage is TRBV7-9 and J usage is TRBJ1-6; TRBD1 matches at 7 bases. V gave up 0 bases and J gave up 5 bases; unmatched junction bases: 1. The CDR3 consists of 15 residues. Germline-derived CDR1 and CDR2 are SEHNR and FQNEAQ (reference sequence). The variable domain in full, completed from reference TRBV7-9 and TRBJ1-6, reads DTGVSQNPRHKITKRGQNVTFRCDPISEHNRLYWYRQTLGQGPEFLTYFQNEAQLEKSRLLSDRFSAERPKGSFSTLEIQRTEQGDSAMYLCASSLAGGDNSPLHFGNGTRLTVT.

This clone came up a few times. V usage is TRBV4-2 and J usage is TRBJ2-3; 13 bases are a match to TRBD2. V trimming: 4 bases; J trimming: 4 bases; junction bases outside the gene matches: 11. Germline lookup yields CDR1 LGHNA and CDR2 YNFKEQ. The CDR3 is 18 amino acids. The CDR3 spells CASSREGGLAGVADTQYF. In DNA, the CDR3 is TGTGCCAGCAGCCGTGAAGGTGGACTAGCGGGGGTGGCAGATACGCAGTATTTT.

The CDR3 loop reads CASSRDRAYNYGYTF. In nucleotides, the CDR3 is TGTGCCAGCAGTAGGGACAGGGCCTATAACTATGGCTACACCTTC. The chain carries TRBV6-5 and TRBJ1-2, with 9 bases lining up with TRBD1. Trimming removed 5 bases from V and 1 base from J; junction bases left unmatched: 5. The CDR3 has 15 amino acids. Per the germline V gene, CDR1 is MNHEY and CDR2 is SVGAGI.

This clone has only one observation. The CDR3 here is CASSLGTGAYEQYF. For the CDR3, the DNA is TGTGCCAGCAGCTTAGGGACAGGGGCCTACGAGCAGTACTTC. The rearrangement links TRBV7-6 to TRBJ2-7, with 9 bases lining up with TRBD1. The germline CDR1 and CDR2 sequences are SGHVS and FNYEAQ. There are 14 residues in the CDR3. J was trimmed by 2 bases and V by 1 base; bases with no gene match: 0.

This chain connects TRBV9 to TRBJ2-5; the D gene is possibly TRBD2 (5 bases). The CDR3 is 13 residues long. The V end was cut by 3 bases, the J end by 1 base, with 7 bases between. Looked up from germline, CDR1 is SGDLS and CDR2 is YYNGEE. DNA for the CDR3: TGTGCCAGCAGCGCTGGGAGCCAAGAGACCCAGTACTTC. Translation gives CASSAGSQETQYF.

V and J are TRBV27 and TRBJ2-1; 7 nucleotides line up with TRBD2. The V segment lost 2 bases and the J segment 10 bases; nucleotides outside the gene matches: 8. There are 14 residues in the CDR3. Per germline, CDR1 MNHEY and CDR2 SMNVEV (reference sequence). Here the CDR3 reads CASSLVGGTTEQFF. CDR3 in DNA: TGTGCCAGCAGTTTAGTGGGGGGGACCACGGAGCAGTTCTTC.

This sequence joins TRBV5-1 and TRBJ2-7, with D possibly being TRBD1 (6 bases). Germline CDR1 and CDR2: SGHRS and YFSETQ. V shed 4 bases and J shed 0 bases, with 14 bases lying between them. The CDR3 runs to 15 residues. The CDR3 loop reads CASSPLQGNSYEQYF. The CDR3 bases are TGCGCCAGCAGCCCCTTGCAGGGGAACTCCTACGAGCAGTACTTC.

This clone was seen more than once but under ten times. The chain joins TRBV18 to TRBJ1-6, with 7 bases fitting TRBD1. The CDR3 loop spans 14 amino acids. V shed 4 bases and J 5 bases; nucleotides not matched to a gene: 2. The germline CDR1 and CDR2 sequences are KGHSH and LQKENI. This CDR3 reads CASSHGTDNSPLHF. CDR3 sequence (DNA): TGTGCCAGCTCACACGGGACAGATAATTCACCCCTCCACTTT.

This chain connects TRBV5-1 to TRBJ1-5; D unresolved. Trimming shortened V by 2 bases and J by 0 bases, and 12 bases separated the two germline ends. CDR3 length: 16 amino acids. CDR1 and CDR2 from the germline V gene are SGHRS and YFSETQ. In DNA, the CDR3 is TGCGCCAGCAGCTTTGGCCACGGGGATAGCAATCAGCCCCAGCATTTT. It is translated as CASSFGHGDSNQPQHF.

The J gene is TRBJ2-1, the V gene TRBV21-1; the D call TRBD1 from the table was never checked on the DNA. TRBV21-1 is a pseudogene locus. The CDR3 sequence is 20 residues long. CDR3 DNA sequence: TGTGCCAGCAGCAAGGGCCGGGACAGGGAGTTAATGTTCTCCTACAATGAGCAGTTCTTC. This sequence encodes CASSKGRDRELMFSYNEQFF.

V is TRBV28 and J is TRBJ2-6; 9 nucleotides align to TRBD1. CDR3 length: 17 amino acids. Germline CDR1 MDHEN, CDR2 SYDVKM. The V and J ends lost 3 bases and 3 bases, in that order; junction bases with no gene match: 6. The CDR3 coding sequence is TGTGCCAGCAGTTTTGGAGACAGGGGGTATGGGGCCAACGTCCTGACTTTC. Translated: CASSFGDRGYGANVLTF. Full variable domain (rest looked up from reference TRBV28 and TRBJ2-6): DVKVTQSSRYLVKRTGEKVFLECVQDMDHENMFWYRQDPGLGLRLIYFSYDVKMKEKGDIPEGYSVSREKKERFSLILESASTNQTSMYLCASSFGDRGYGANVLTFGAGSRLTVL.

V gene TRBV28 combines with J gene TRBJ1-2; 11 nucleotides line up with TRBD1. The V and J ends lost 5 bases and 8 bases, in that order; junction bases with no gene match: 13. The CDR3 covers 16 residues. Germline V gene data show CDR1 as MDHEN and CDR2 as SYDVKM. The CDR3: CASSRLGQGAGGGYTF. CDR3 sequence (DNA): TGTGCCAGCAGTCGCCTCGGACAGGGGGCGGGAGGGGGCTACACCTTC.

The chain has TRBV7-2 and TRBJ2-3; 14 bases match TRBD2. There are 15 residues in the CDR3. From germline, CDR1 is SGHTA and CDR2 FQGNSA. The trim removed 6 bases at V and 4 bases at J, leaving 3 bases unmatched. CDR3 residues: CASSRLAGGPDTQYF. CDR3 bases: TGTGCCAGCAGTCGACTAGCGGGGGGGCCAGATACGCAGTATTTT.